The 30 T cell receptor beta chains listed next were all sequenced from one sample in a study of T cell responses to AZD1222 COVID-19 vaccine. This table comes from immunoSEQ multiplex PCR, and its TCRdb copy is limited to in-frame clones, with some not included. The profile shows 130,000 to 150,000 clones, 75% to 95% of them singletons. The input for sequencing was peripheral blood, taken on day 0 of MenACWY control vaccination. Receptor source: an adult in good health.

The rearrangement links TRBV27 to TRBJ1-5, with D perhaps matching TRBD1 (5 bases). The germline gives CDR1 MNHEY, CDR2 SMNVEV (reference sequence). V lost 4 bases and J 6 bases, leaving 13 bases between the germline ends. This CDR3 is 14 amino acids long. The CDR3 sequence is CASSSQGVFQPQHF. The DNA for the CDR3 is TGTGCCAGCAGTTCCCAGGGAGTTTTTCAGCCCCAGCATTTT.

This chain connects TRBV7-9 to TRBJ2-7; D remains ambiguous. Germline loops: CDR1 SEHNR, CDR2 FQNEAQ (reference sequence). The V end lost 2 bases, the J end lost 2 bases, and 10 bases lay between the germline ends. There are 14 residues in the CDR3. CDR3 sequence reads: CASSLHSVAYEQYF. CDR3 sequence (DNA): TGTGCCAGCAGCTTACACTCAGTGGCCTACGAGCAGTACTTC.

This chain links TRBV27 with TRBJ2-7, with 9 bases fitting TRBD1. Trimming took 7 bases from V and 1 from J; bases not matched to a gene: 8. The CDR3 sequence is 15 residues long. CDR1 is MNHEY, CDR2 SMNVEV, per germline (reference sequence). CDR3 DNA: TGTGCCAGCAAAGACCCGGGACAGGGATCCTACGAGCAGTACTTC. Its translation is CASKDPGQGSYEQYF.

The V call is TRBV27, the J call TRBJ1-1; D call uncertain. The CDR3 totals 12 residues. Trimming pared 6 bases from V and 0 bases from J, leaving 5 bases between. Germline V gives CDR1 MNHEY, CDR2 SMNVEV (reference sequence). CDR3 protein: CASRSVNTEAFF. CDR3 bases: TGTGCCAGCAGGTCAGTGAACACTGAAGCTTTCTTT.

The chain uses TRBV9 and TRBJ1-6, with D uncertain. The V gene lost 3 bases and the J gene lost 0 bases, with 10 bases spanning the gap. The V gene's germline CDR1 is SGDLS and CDR2 YYNGEE. The CDR3 has 16 amino acids. DNA of the CDR3: TGTGCCAGCAGCGAGGGAGGGAGCTCCTATAATTCACCCCTCCACTTT. Translating gives CASSEGGSSYNSPLHF.

The chain couples TRBV10-3 to TRBJ2-7; D possibly corresponds to TRBD2 (6 bases). The CDR3 has 15 residues. Germline lookup yields CDR1 ENHRY and CDR2 SYGVKD. V dropped 0 bases and J dropped 2 bases, with 11 bases sitting between them. The CDR3 sequence: CAISESGGLAYEQYF. CDR3 sequence (DNA): TGTGCCATCAGTGAGTCTGGGGGGTTGGCCTACGAGCAGTACTTC.

Many counts were recorded for this clone. The rearrangement joins TRBV6-1 to TRBJ1-1; D call uncertain. Germline CDR1 is MNHNS and CDR2 is SASEGT. The CDR3 has 13 amino acids. V gave up 5 bases and J gave up 5 bases, with 12 bases separating them. In nucleotides, the CDR3 is TGTGCCAGCAGTTTCGAAGAGAGTACTGAAGCTTTCTTT. It is translated as CASSFEESTEAFF.

The chain carries TRBV15 and TRBJ1-4; D gene uncertain. The CDR3 is 16 amino acids. Between the trimmed V and J ends, which lost 2 bases and 8 bases, there was a span of 18 bases. Germline V lookup: CDR1 LNHNV, CDR2 YYDKDF (reference sequence). The CDR3 nucleotides are TGTGCCACCAGCAGACAACCGGCCCGGATAACCGAAAAACTGTTTTTT. Amino acids: CATSRQPARITEKLFF.

CDR3 coding DNA: TGTGCCAGCAGCTTAGGGGCAGGGTTCGCCTACGAGCAGTACTTC. Translated, it gives CASSLGAGFAYEQYF. This chain uses TRBV7-9 with TRBJ2-7, with a weak D call TRBD1 (5 bases). Per the germline V gene, CDR1 is SEHNR and CDR2 is FQNEAQ (reference sequence). This CDR3 spans 15 amino acids. Trimming shortened V by 1 base and J by 2 bases, and 12 bases separated the two germline ends.

CDR3 amino acids: CASRSMGNSPLHF. In DNA form, the CDR3 reads TGCGCCAGCAGGTCTATGGGTAATTCACCCCTCCACTTT. The V gene is TRBV5-1, the J gene TRBJ1-6; D is unresolved. CDR1 and CDR2 from the germline V gene are SGHRS and YFSETQ. The CDR3 consists of 13 residues. V dropped 5 bases and J dropped 6 bases, with 9 bases sitting between them.

This clone was recorded only once. The gene calls are TRBV25-1 and TRBJ2-6; D is undetermined. The germline gives CDR1 MGHDK, CDR2 SYGVNS. V was cut by 4 bases and J by 1 base, with 14 bases left in between. The CDR3 totals 17 residues. CDR3: CASSADLSGSGANVLTF. The CDR3 DNA reads TGTGCCAGCAGTGCCGACTTATCCGGGTCTGGGGCCAACGTCCTGACTTTC.

The chain employs TRBV11-2 and TRBJ1-6; D is unresolved. CDR3 length: 16 amino acids. V lost 1 base, J lost 0 bases, and 7 bases lay in between. CDR1 is SGHAT, CDR2 FQNNGV, per germline. CDR3 sequence: CASSLAMSSYNSPLHF. In DNA, the CDR3 is TGTGCCAGCAGCTTAGCGATGAGCTCCTATAATTCACCCCTCCACTTT.

The genes are TRBV7-2 and TRBJ2-1; D unresolved. The germline gives CDR1 SGHTA, CDR2 FQGNSA. The CDR3 is 13 residues long. Trimming took off 8 bases at V and 2 bases at J, with 10 bases between the two ends. The CDR3 region is CASGGFPYNEQFF. The CDR3 DNA follows: TGTGCCAGCGGCGGATTCCCCTACAATGAGCAGTTCTTC.

The rearrangement joins TRBV18 to TRBJ2-3; TRBD2 matches 7 bases. V was pared by 1 base and J by 5 bases, with 0 bases of the junction left unmatched. Germline V gives CDR1 KGHSH, CDR2 LQKENI. The CDR3 is 13 amino acids. The CDR3 loop reads CASSPLAGDTQYF. As DNA, the CDR3 is TGTGCCAGCTCACCACTAGCGGGAGATACGCAGTATTTT.

This sequence joins TRBV7-6 and TRBJ1-1; TRBD1 matches 11 bases. This CDR3 spans 19 amino acids. With V trimmed by 8 bases and J by 3 bases, 20 bases remained unmatched. From germline, CDR1 is SGHVS and CDR2 FNYEAQ. This CDR3 is CASSLDLSPDRGHDTEAFF. The CDR3 DNA follows: TGTGCCAGCTCCTTAGATCTTTCGCCGGACAGGGGGCATGACACTGAAGCTTTCTTT.

The V call is TRBV6-5, the J call TRBJ1-5; 9 bases align to TRBD1. Trimming at V came to 4 bases and at J to 2 bases, leaving 3 bases not matched to a gene. Germline V gene data show CDR1 as MNHEY and CDR2 as SVGAGI. CDR3 length: 15 amino acids. The DNA of the CDR3 is TGTGCCAGCAGTTTGGACAGGGGTGGCAATCAGCCCCAGCATTTT. Translated: CASSLDRGGNQPQHF.

CDR3 sequence reads: CASSLGHGGPSGEQYF. The CDR3 bases are TGCGCCAGCAGCTTGGGCCACGGGGGGCCGTCGGGGGAGCAGTACTTC. This chain connects TRBV5-1 to TRBJ2-7; D possibly corresponds to TRBD2 (7 bases). The CDR3 extends over 16 amino acids. CDR1 and CDR2 (germline): SGHRS, YFSETQ. The V gene lost 0 bases and the J gene lost 7 bases, with 20 bases spanning the gap.

The chain uses TRBV5-8 and TRBJ1-1, with D perhaps TRBD1 (5 bases). V was trimmed by 4 bases and J by 0 bases, leaving 10 bases between them. The CDR3 runs to 14 residues. CDR1 and CDR2 (germline): SGHTS, YDEGEE. The CDR3 loop is CASSEPGLNTEAFF. For the CDR3, the DNA is TGTGCCAGCAGCGAGCCGGGACTGAACACTGAAGCTTTCTTT.

The chain employs TRBV28 and TRBJ2-3; no definite D call. The CDR3 is made up of 14 amino acids. V gave up 6 bases and J gave up 5 bases, with 15 bases separating them. Germline CDR1 reads MDHEN; CDR2 reads SYDVKM. CDR3 sequence reads: CASSLNAPEDTQYF. CDR3 coding DNA: TGTGCCAGCAGCCTAAATGCCCCTGAAGATACGCAGTATTTT. Complete variable domain (other parts from reference TRBV28 and TRBJ2-3): DVKVTQSSRYLVKRTGEKVFLECVQDMDHENMFWYRQDPGLGLRLIYFSYDVKMKEKGDIPEGYSVSREKKERFSLILESASTNQTSMYLCASSLNAPEDTQYFGPGTRLTVL.

The rearrangement uses TRBV2 and TRBJ1-1; 7 bases match TRBD1. V was pared by 6 bases and J by 5 bases, with 9 bases of the junction left unmatched. Germline assignment: CDR1 SNHLY and CDR2 FYNNEI. CDR3 length: 14 amino acids. The DNA of the CDR3 is TGTGCCAGCAGACCACAGGGGTTGGGGACTGAAGCTTTCTTT. It encodes CASRPQGLGTEAFF.

The chain uses TRBV27 and TRBJ1-6; a weak D match, TRBD1 (6 bases). The germline V gene has CDR1 MNHEY and CDR2 SMNVEV (reference sequence). Between the trimmed V and J ends, which lost 4 bases and 8 bases, there was a span of 15 bases. CDR3 length: 15 residues. CDR3 amino acids: CASSSSPRGDSPLHF. CDR3 in DNA: TGTGCCAGCAGTTCATCCCCTAGGGGGGATTCACCCCTCCACTTT.

This rearrangement joins TRBV7-9 to TRBJ1-1, with TRBD1 identical over 8 bases. In germline, CDR1 is SEHNR, CDR2 FQNEAQ (reference sequence). The V gene end was trimmed by 5 bases and the J gene end by 5 bases; junction bases not matched to a gene: 7. The CDR3 runs to 14 residues. CDR3 DNA sequence: TGTGCCAGCAGCCTACTACAGGGGGAAACTGAAGCTTTCTTT. This sequence encodes CASSLLQGETEAFF.

This sequence joins TRBV27 and TRBJ2-7; D may be TRBD1 or TRBD2 (5 bases each). Trimming shortened V by 8 bases and J by 0 bases, and 17 bases separated the two germline ends. The germline gives CDR1 MNHEY, CDR2 SMNVEV (reference sequence). The CDR3 runs to 15 residues. The CDR3 loop reads CASSLGTGSSYEQYF. The CDR3 nucleotides are TGTGCCAGCTCTCTTGGGACGGGAAGCTCCTACGAGCAGTACTTC.

This sequence joins TRBV6-1 and TRBJ2-1; perhaps TRBD2 as D (7 bases). Deletions cut 2 bases from V and 0 bases from J, with 14 bases between. This CDR3 spans 17 amino acids. CDR1 MNHNS and CDR2 SASEGT come from the germline V gene. CDR3 protein: CASSELGGGYSYNEQFF. The CDR3 coding sequence is TGTGCCAGCAGTGAACTGGGAGGGGGGTACTCCTACAATGAGCAGTTCTTC.

This rearrangement joins TRBV11-1 to TRBJ1-1, with D uncertain. V dropped 1 base and J dropped 0 bases, with 6 bases sitting between them. Per germline, CDR1 SGHAT and CDR2 FQDESV (reference sequence). This CDR3 contains 14 residues. Here the CDR3 DNA reads TGTGCCAGCAGCTTAGGTTCTTTGAACACTGAAGCTTTCTTT. Residues: CASSLGSLNTEAFF.

The J gene is TRBJ1-1, the V gene TRBV9; D remains ambiguous. There are 14 residues in the CDR3. CDR1 is SGDLS, CDR2 YYNGEE, per germline. The ends were cut back, 0 bases at V and 0 bases at J, with 6 bases in the middle. CDR3 residues: CASSVVAVNTEAFF. DNA for the CDR3: TGTGCCAGCAGCGTAGTAGCCGTGAACACTGAAGCTTTCTTT.

The chain couples TRBV7-6 to TRBJ2-2; 8 nucleotides agree with TRBD1. V was clipped by 5 bases and J by 4 bases; unmatched bases: 6. There are 15 residues in the CDR3. Germline CDR1 SGHVS, CDR2 FNYEAQ. DNA for the CDR3: TGTGCCAGCAGCCTCCAGGGGGCCAGCACCGGGGAGCTGTTTTTT. Encoded protein: CASSLQGASTGELFF.

The chain joins TRBV9 to TRBJ1-6, with unresolved D. The CDR3 has 16 amino acids. The germline CDR1 and CDR2 sequences are SGDLS and YYNGEE. V was pared by 4 bases and J by 8 bases, with 19 bases between. CDR3 in DNA: TGTGCCAGCAGCTTCCTCAGTCAGGTTGGGGATTCACCCCTCCACTTT. The encoded protein is CASSFLSQVGDSPLHF.

This chain joins TRBV5-1 and TRBJ2-7; D ambiguous. The CDR3 contains 13 residues. V shed 1 base and J shed 7 bases, with 12 bases lying between them. Per the germline V gene, CDR1 is SGHRS and CDR2 is YFSETQ. CDR3 loop: CASSLTNNYEQYF. The CDR3 DNA reads TGCGCCAGCAGCTTGACTAATAACTATGAGCAGTACTTC.

The chain combines TRBV19 with TRBJ1-1; perhaps TRBD1 as D (5 bases). This CDR3 is built from 18 residues. In germline, CDR1 is LNHDA, CDR2 SQIVND (reference sequence). V dropped 5 bases and J dropped 1 base, with 23 bases sitting between them. The CDR3 nucleotides are TGTGCCAGTAGTGCCCCATCCAGGACGGGGCTGGGGAACACTGAAGCTTTCTTT. This codes for CASSAPSRTGLGNTEAFF.